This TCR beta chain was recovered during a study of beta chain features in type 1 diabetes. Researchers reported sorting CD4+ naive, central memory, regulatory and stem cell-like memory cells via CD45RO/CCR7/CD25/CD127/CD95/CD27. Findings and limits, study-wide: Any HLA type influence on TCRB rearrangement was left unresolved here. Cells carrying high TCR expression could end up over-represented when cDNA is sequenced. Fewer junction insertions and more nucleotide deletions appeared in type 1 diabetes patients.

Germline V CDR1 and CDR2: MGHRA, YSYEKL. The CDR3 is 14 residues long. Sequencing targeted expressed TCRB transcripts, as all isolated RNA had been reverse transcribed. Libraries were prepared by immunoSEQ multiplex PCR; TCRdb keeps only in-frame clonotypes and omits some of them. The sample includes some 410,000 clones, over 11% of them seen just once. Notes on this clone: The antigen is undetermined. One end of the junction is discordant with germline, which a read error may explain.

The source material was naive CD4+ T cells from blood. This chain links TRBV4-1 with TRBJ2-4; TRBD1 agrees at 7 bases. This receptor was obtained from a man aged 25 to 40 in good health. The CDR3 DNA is TGCGTCAGCAGCCAAGGGGACAGAAAAAACATTCAGTACTTC. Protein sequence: CVSSQGDRKNIQYF.